These T cell receptor beta chains were read from a single sample in a study of cytomegalovirus exposure and HLA in healthy donors. The table came from immunoSEQ multiplex PCR; TCRdb's copy has only in-frame clones and leaves some out. Of approximately 150,000 clones listed, 79% are singletons. Sequenced: PBMCs. These TCRs come from a human donor in good health. Each CDR3 is given without its conserved first and last residue.

ASSPGGSTDTQY	TRBV6-5	TRBJ2-3
ASSHRAGGPRDEQF	TRBV28	TRBJ2-1
ASRQVRGADTEAF	TRBV19	TRBJ1-1
ASSNQH	TRBV6-4	TRBJ1-5
ASSPGTGTRYEQF	TRBV18	TRBJ2-1
AISESRQNMVFYEQY	TRBV10-3	TRBJ2-7
ASSPGQGANYGYT	TRBV18	TRBJ1-2
ASSLTGTGGTDTQY	TRBV5-1	TRBJ2-3
ASSYRTGPLEAF	TRBV28	TRBJ1-1
ASSEAGTGGGYT	TRBV6-1	TRBJ1-2
ASSFSLGDGEQY	TRBV7-8	TRBJ2-7
ASSLGRLLPQETQY	TRBV7-2	TRBJ2-5
ASSRPRLADNTDTQY	TRBV5-6	TRBJ2-3
ASHPSRGTYEQY	TRBV6-6	TRBJ2-7
ASSLVPQGTYEQY	TRBV7-9	TRBJ2-7
ASSLWQVNTEAF	TRBV5-4	TRBJ1-1
ASSPDRDTEAF	TRBV5-4	TRBJ1-1
AINSDSDANEQF	TRBV7-9	TRBJ2-1
ASDLDTDTQY	TRBV7-9	TRBJ2-3
ASSPVQGTNTEAF	TRBV4-1	TRBJ1-1
ASSQDGRLAGYQETQY	TRBV4-1	TRBJ2-5
ASSQSGSPYNEQF	TRBV4-1	TRBJ2-1
ASSQGTGALEQY	TRBV4-3	TRBJ2-7
ASSESEGLAGETQY	TRBV10-1	TRBJ2-5
ASSQVPSAGKNSPLREPLH	TRBV14	TRBJ1-6
ASSLEQGTEAF	TRBV7-9	TRBJ1-1
ASSARPIPKDWRLRPSLIGELF	TRBV9	TRBJ2-2
ASSVGPRTGLGEQY	TRBV9	TRBJ2-7
ASSERGPEETQY	TRBV2	TRBJ2-5